These 26 T cell receptor beta chains share one sample of origin, sequenced in a study of shared clonotypes between healthy human individuals (dated by TCRdb to the early 2020s). Library prep was done by the immunoSEQ multiplex PCR assay. TCRdb provides this immuneACCESS table in a form limited to in-frame rearrangements. Some clones are lacking; in checked studies, under half of them reflect an unresolved V gene, and why the rest are absent is not known. This sample comprises about 2.1 million clones, around 93% of them detected only once. About 1.7% of the sample is held by the ten biggest clonotypes. CD8 naive samples were obtained by positive selection for CCR7 among CD45RO-negative cells, yielding a CD45RA+CCR7+ population from which TemRA cells were excluded. The sequenced sample was naive CD8+ T cells from PBMCs. The cell subset or site label, as the study defines it: CD45RA+CCR7+. The receptors were gathered from a man aged 18 to 35 in good health. Some clones in this sample may be carry-over from other donors' samples.

The chain joins TRBV20-1 to TRBJ2-5; unclear D gene. V lost 0 bases to trimming and J lost 7 bases, with 6 bases between them. The CDR3 runs to 11 residues. Germline V gene sequence: CDR1 DFQATT, CDR2 SNEGSKA (reference sequence). The CDR3, as DNA: TGCAGTGCTAGAGATTTAGGGACCCAGTACTTC. Translation: CSARDLGTQYF.

To note about this clone: Other nucleotide sequences from this sample produce the same CDR3. The chain combines TRBV11-2 with TRBJ2-2; TRBD2 matches at 8 bases. Trimming at V came to 5 bases and at J to 0 bases, leaving 5 bases not matched to a gene. The CDR3 contains 16 residues. The germline V gene has CDR1 SGHAT and CDR2 FQNNGV. The CDR3 region has the DNA TGTGCCAGCAGCCCACGGGGGGGAACGAACACCGGGGAGCTGTTTTTT. This translates into CASSPRGGTNTGELFF. The whole variable domain, remainder taken from reference TRBV11-2 and TRBJ2-2, is EAGVAQSPRYKIIEKRQSVAFWCNPISGHATLYWYQQILGQGPKLLIQFQNNGVVDDSQLPKDRFSAERLKGVDSTLKIQPAKLEDSAVYLCASSPRGGTNTGELFFGEGSRLTVL.

This chain uses TRBV4-1 with TRBJ1-4; no firm D call. Trimming took 3 bases from V and 2 from J, leaving 10 bases between them. The germline V gene encodes CDR1 MGHRA and CDR2 YSYEKL. The CDR3 is 15 amino acids. CDR3 amino acids: CASSQDRSTNEKLFF. In nucleotides, the CDR3 is TGCGCCAGCAGCCAGGATCGGTCGACTAATGAAAAACTGTTTTTT.

The chain combines TRBV12-2 with TRBJ2-1; TRBD2 is the table's D call, not checked against the DNA. TRBV12-2 is deemed a pseudogene. The CDR3 has 18 amino acids. The CDR3 region has the DNA TGTGCAAGTCGCTTATTACTAGCGGGAGTGTCTGGCTTTGATGAGCAGTTCTTC. The encoded protein is CASRLLLAGVSGFDEQFF.

The chain is built from TRBV4-1 and TRBJ2-7; 12 bases fit TRBD1. V was clipped by 5 bases and J by 5 bases; unmatched bases: 1. Germline lookup yields CDR1 MGHRA and CDR2 YSYEKL. The CDR3 contains 13 residues. The CDR3 bases are TGCGCCAGCAGCTGGGACAGGGGGCACGAGCAGTACTTC. This codes for CASSWDRGHEQYF.

In the case of this clone: The identical CDR3 is also encoded by other nucleotide sequences in the sample. This rearrangement joins TRBV6-5 to TRBJ2-7, with D tentatively TRBD2 (6 bases). Germline V CDR1 and CDR2: MNHEY, SVGAGI. This CDR3 spans 15 amino acids. V shed 6 bases and J shed 3 bases, with 18 bases lying between them. The CDR3 sequence: CASSDGVGTFYEQYF. Here the CDR3 DNA reads TGTGCCAGCAGCGATGGGGTTGGGACTTTCTACGAGCAGTACTTC.

This chain joins TRBV7-9 and TRBJ1-5; D is uncertain. The CDR3 length is 14 residues. CDR1 is SEHNR, CDR2 FQNEAQ, per germline (reference sequence). The V gene lost 1 base and the J gene lost 5 bases, with 9 bases spanning the gap. CDR3 loop: CASSLDATDQPQHF. The CDR3 DNA reads as TGTGCCAGCAGCTTAGACGCCACAGATCAGCCCCAGCATTTT.

This clone was seen just once. The chain links TRBV5-1 to TRBJ2-2; 7 positions match TRBD1. Germline CDR1 is SGHRS and CDR2 is YFSETQ. V lost 2 bases to trimming and J lost 2 bases; unmatched junction nucleotides: 6. The CDR3 has 16 amino acids. The CDR3 DNA reads as TGCGCCAGCAGCTTTCTTGGACAGGTTAACACCGGGGAGCTGTTTTTT. Translating gives CASSFLGQVNTGELFF.

The J gene is TRBJ2-3, the V gene TRBV7-9, with D perhaps TRBD1 (7 bases). Germline V gene sequence: CDR1 SEHNR, CDR2 FQNEAQ (reference sequence). V gave up 6 bases and J gave up 5 bases, with 24 bases separating them. This CDR3 is 17 amino acids long. As DNA, the CDR3 is TGTGCCAGCAGGCTAGGGGCAGGGGGGAATTTCGGAGATACGCAGTATTTT. It encodes CASRLGAGGNFGDTQYF.

V usage is TRBV11-2 and J usage is TRBJ1-1, with D uncertain. Trimming cost V 5 bases and J 0 bases, with 13 bases left between them. The CDR3 runs to 15 residues. Germline V gene sequence: CDR1 SGHAT, CDR2 FQNNGV. The DNA for the CDR3 is TGTGCCAGCAGCCCCCGGGGAGGAGTGAACACTGAAGCTTTCTTT. The encoded protein is CASSPRGGVNTEAFF.

The chain has TRBV6-6 and TRBJ1-5, with 9 bases lining up with TRBD1. J gave up 7 bases and V 7 bases, and 5 bases lay outside the gene matches. The germline V gene encodes CDR1 MNHNY and CDR2 SVGAGI (reference sequence). This CDR3 contains 13 residues. The CDR3 region has the DNA TGTGCCAGCACCGAGACAGGGGGACAGCCCCAGCATTTT. Its translation is CASTETGGQPQHF.

This sequence joins TRBV9 and TRBJ2-5; tentatively, D is TRBD1 or TRBD2 (5 bases each). The CDR3 covers 15 residues. The V and J ends lost 0 bases and 5 bases respectively, with 14 bases between them. Germline CDR1 SGDLS, CDR2 YYNGEE. The chain's CDR3 is CASSVGGTNRETQYF. The DNA for the CDR3 is TGTGCCAGCAGCGTAGGTGGGACGAATAGGGAGACCCAGTACTTC.

The chain is built from TRBV25-1 and TRBJ2-3; D assignment may be TRBD1 or TRBD2 (6 bases each). Germline V gives CDR1 MGHDK, CDR2 SYGVNS. With 1 base removed from V and 6 bases from J, the gap between germline ends came to 17 bases. CDR3 length: 16 amino acids. The CDR3 protein is CASSEFHREELDTQYF. The CDR3 region has the DNA TGTGCCAGCAGTGAATTCCACAGGGAGGAGTTGGATACGCAGTATTTT.

Here the CDR3 reads CAWRPGQGPGELFF. As DNA, the CDR3 is TGTGCCTGGAGACCGGGACAGGGACCCGGGGAGCTGTTTTTT. The chain has TRBV30 and TRBJ2-2; 9 bases fit TRBD1. This CDR3 is 14 amino acids long. Germline CDR1 GTSNPN, CDR2 SVGIG (reference sequence). V was clipped by 3 bases and J by 6 bases; unmatched bases: 5.

The chain combines TRBV7-9 with TRBJ1-1; D not resolved. The CDR3 covers 15 residues. Germline CDR1 SEHNR, CDR2 FQNEAQ (reference sequence). The V end lost 5 bases, the J end lost 0 bases, and 13 bases lay between the germline ends. The CDR3: CASSPVLGLNTEAFF. In DNA, the CDR3 is TGTGCCAGCAGCCCAGTCCTCGGACTGAACACTGAAGCTTTCTTT.

On this clone itself: This sample also contains other DNA sequences that code for the same CDR3. The CDR3 sequence is CASSLERLQETQYF. CDR3 bases: TGTGCCAGCAGCTTGGAAAGGCTCCAAGAGACCCAGTACTTC. The J gene is TRBJ2-5, the V gene TRBV5-4; D gene unclear. The ends were cut back, 0 bases at V and 1 base at J, with 7 bases in the middle. The CDR3 sequence is 14 residues long. Germline V gene sequence: CDR1 SGHNT, CDR2 YYREEE (reference sequence). Drawing the rest from reference TRBV5-4 and TRBJ2-5, the complete variable domain is ETGVTQSPTHLIKTRGQQVTLRCSSQSGHNTVSWYQQALGQGPQFIFQYYREEENGRGNFPPRFSGLQFPNYSSELNVNALELDDSALYLCASSLERLQETQYFGPGTRLLVL.

This chain uses TRBV7-9 with TRBJ1-2, with D possibly matching TRBD1 (5 bases). V was pared by 6 bases and J by 4 bases, with 15 bases between. CDR3 size: 14 residues. Germline CDR1 reads SEHNR; CDR2 reads FQNEAQ (reference sequence). The DNA of the CDR3 is TGTGCCAGCAGTCCGTTAGGGGACGGCTATGGCTACACCTTC. Its translation: CASSPLGDGYGYTF.

This chain links TRBV7-9 with TRBJ2-3; 11 positions agree with TRBD1. J lost 5 bases, V lost 7 bases, and 11 bases had no gene match. This CDR3 contains 16 residues. CDR1 and CDR2 from the germline V gene are SEHNR and FQNEAQ (reference sequence). CDR3 sequence: CASTSLGGQGEDTQYF. The CDR3 DNA reads TGTGCCAGCACCTCCCTGGGGGGACAGGGGGAAGATACGCAGTATTTT.

The gene calls are TRBV4-1 and TRBJ1-1; D not certain. Germline loops: CDR1 MGHRA, CDR2 YSYEKL. Between the trimmed V and J ends, which lost 3 bases and 6 bases, there was a span of 8 bases. CDR3 length equals 12 residues. Written as DNA, the CDR3 is TGCGCCAGCAGCCATGGTATGGCTGAAGCTTTCTTT. Translating it yields CASSHGMAEAFF.

The rearrangement uses TRBV4-1 and TRBJ2-7; no reliable D call. The CDR3 contains 13 residues. Trimming removed 3 bases at V and 2 bases at J, with 8 bases between. Germline-derived CDR1 and CDR2 are MGHRA and YSYEKL. The CDR3 DNA is TGCGCCAGCAGCCAGACTGCAGCCTACGAGCAGTACTTC. Translating it yields CASSQTAAYEQYF.

The rearrangement joins TRBV9 to TRBJ2-1; D unresolved. Trimming cost V 3 bases and J 8 bases, with 6 bases left between them. Germline lookup yields CDR1 SGDLS and CDR2 YYNGEE. This CDR3 contains 11 residues. CDR3 DNA sequence: TGTGCCAGCAGCGCAGACTATGAGCAGTTCTTC. It is translated as CASSADYEQFF.

The rearrangement uses TRBV5-4 and TRBJ1-2; TRBD1 is a possible D gene (6 bases). With 0 bases removed from V and 2 bases from J, the gap between germline ends came to 17 bases. Germline CDR1 is SGHNT and CDR2 is YYREEE (reference sequence). The CDR3 runs 17 residues. DNA for the CDR3: TGTGCCAGCAGCTTGGAACAGGGAAGACGATCCAACTATGGCTACACCTTC. Translating gives CASSLEQGRRSNYGYTF.

The chain employs TRBV10-3 and TRBJ2-7; 8 nucleotides match TRBD1. CDR3 length: 14 residues. The germline CDR1 and CDR2 sequences are ENHRY and SYGVKD. V trimming: 10 bases; J trimming: 5 bases; junction bases outside the gene matches: 13. CDR3 loop: CATRDGQGINEQYF. The CDR3, as DNA: TGTGCCACTCGTGACGGACAGGGTATTAACGAGCAGTACTTC.

The rearrangement joins TRBV28 to TRBJ2-3; 7 bases align to TRBD2. Unmatched junction bases numbered 6, after V lost 6 bases and J lost 3 bases. The CDR3 sequence is 14 residues long. Germline values: CDR1 MDHEN, CDR2 SYDVKM. For the CDR3, the DNA is TGTGCCAGCAGCTTTCTAGCGGCTACAGATACGCAGTATTTT. Amino acids: CASSFLAATDTQYF.

The V and J genes are TRBV10-3 and TRBJ2-7, with D tentatively TRBD2 (6 bases). V was clipped by 6 bases and J by 6 bases, with 24 bases between them. Per germline, CDR1 ENHRY and CDR2 SYGVKD. The CDR3 is 16 amino acids. CDR3 sequence (DNA): TGTGCCATCAGCGAATCCCCAGTGGAGGGCGGCGGCGAGCAGTACTTC. Protein: CAISESPVEGGGEQYF.

The rearrangement links TRBV7-9 to TRBJ2-7, with 7 nucleotides matching TRBD1. This CDR3 is built from 17 residues. The V gene end was trimmed by 3 bases and the J gene end by 2 bases; junction bases not matched to a gene: 13. Germline CDR1 reads SEHNR; CDR2 reads FQNEAQ (reference sequence). In nucleotides, the CDR3 is TGTGCCAGCAGCTTCAATCCCCAGGGGGAAGACCCCTACGAGCAGTACTTC. Its protein product is CASSFNPQGEDPYEQYF.